The 20 T cell receptor beta chains below come from one sample, sequenced in a study of cytomegalovirus exposure and HLA in healthy donors. The PCR was carried out with 60 Vbeta primers and 13 Jbeta primers. Only in-frame clones appear in the TCRdb table, and some are missing; sequencing was by immunoSEQ multiplex PCR. This table holds under 130,000 clones, roughly 80% found once. The sequencing input was PBMCs. Every receptor here comes from a man under 40 in good health and CMV-seropositive.

The sample holds a few counts of this clone. Other DNA sequences within the sample encode an identical CDR3. V and J are TRBV5-1 and TRBJ2-2; a possible D gene is TRBD2 (5 bases). Germline V gives CDR1 SGHRS, CDR2 YFSETQ. V lost 7 bases, J lost 2 bases, and 12 bases lay in between. The CDR3 spans 14 residues. CDR3 residues: CASRPGTNTGELFF. In nucleotides, the CDR3 is TGCGCCAGCCGCCCGGGAACTAACACCGGGGAGCTGTTTTTT.

The chain has TRBV5-8 and TRBJ2-5, with 9 bases aligning to TRBD1. Germline V gives CDR1 SGHTS, CDR2 YDEGEE. After removal of 5 bases from V and 5 bases from J, the junction contained 7 bases not matched to a gene. The CDR3 consists of 14 residues. The CDR3 coding sequence is TGTGCCAGCAGACTGACAGGGGGGGTGGAGACCCAGTACTTC. Translating it yields CASRLTGGVETQYF.

This chain uses TRBV5-5 with TRBJ1-1, with no clear D. CDR1 and CDR2 from the germline V gene are SGHKS and YYEKEE (reference sequence). This CDR3 has 13 residues. With 2 bases removed from V and 0 bases from J, the gap between germline ends came to 5 bases. The CDR3 coding sequence is TGTGCCAGCAGCTTTAATATGAACACTGAAGCTTTCTTT. This sequence encodes CASSFNMNTEAFF.

The CDR3 coding sequence is TGTGCCAGTAGTGGTGGGGCAGGCTTTAATGAAAAACTGTTTTTT. Its translation is CASSGGAGFNEKLFF. This chain joins TRBV19 and TRBJ1-4, with D tentatively TRBD1 (5 bases). From germline, CDR1 is LNHDA and CDR2 SQIVND (reference sequence). V was shortened by 5 bases and J by 4 bases, with 14 bases between the two germline ends. The CDR3 is made up of 15 amino acids.

The rearrangement links TRBV7-2 to TRBJ1-2; 9 bases map to TRBD1. Trimming removed 5 bases from V and 5 bases from J; junction bases left unmatched: 9. From germline, CDR1 is SGHTA and CDR2 FQGNSA. The CDR3 contains 15 residues. The CDR3: CASSQGQGMIYGYTF. As DNA, the CDR3 is TGTGCCAGCAGCCAAGGACAGGGGATGATTTATGGCTACACCTTC.

The chain recombines TRBV19 with TRBJ1-5, with D maybe TRBD1 (6 bases). The length of the CDR3 is 14 residues. In germline, CDR1 is LNHDA, CDR2 SQIVND (reference sequence). V was shortened by 5 bases and J by 4 bases, with 12 bases between the two germline ends. In DNA form, the CDR3 reads TGTGCCAGTAGTCTACGGACAGCAAATCAGCCCCAGCATTTT. It translates to CASSLRTANQPQHF. Full variable domain (missing parts from reference TRBV19 and TRBJ1-5): DGGITQSPKYLFRKEGQNVTLSCEQNLNHDAMYWYRQDPGQGLRLIYYSQIVNDFQKGDIAEGYSVSREKKESFPLTVTSAQKNPTAFYLCASSLRTANQPQHFGDGTRLSIL.

The chain uses TRBV28 and TRBJ1-4; weak D call: TRBD1 (5 bases). V was cut by 5 bases and J by 1 base, with 8 bases left in between. This CDR3 is 14 amino acids long. Germline loops: CDR1 MDHEN, CDR2 SYDVKM. The CDR3: CASSLRGTNEKLFF. DNA for the CDR3: TGTGCCAGCAGTCTTAGGGGAACTAATGAAAAACTGTTTTTT.

The chain employs TRBV6-5 and TRBJ2-5; possible D gene TRBD2, 6 bases. Germline loops: CDR1 MNHEY, CDR2 SVGAGI. The CDR3 spans 13 residues. V was shortened by 6 bases and J by 3 bases, with 11 bases between the two germline ends. The CDR3, as DNA: TGTGCCAGCAGGGGGTCGGGGGAAGAGACCCAGTACTTC. Its translation: CASRGSGEETQYF.

This chain joins TRBV4-1 and TRBJ1-2; D is possibly TRBD1 (6 bases). Trimming removed 0 bases at V and 5 bases at J, with 16 bases between. This CDR3 has 16 residues. Germline V CDR1 and CDR2: MGHRA, YSYEKL. The CDR3 DNA follows: TGCGCCAGCAGCCAAGAGGCACAGGGCCTAGGTTATGGCTACACCTTC. Amino acids: CASSQEAQGLGYGYTF.

This chain links TRBV30 with TRBJ1-3; D gene uncertain. CDR1 is GTSNPN and CDR2 is SVGIG in the germline V gene (reference sequence). CDR3 size: 12 residues. The V end was cut by 0 bases, the J end by 11 bases, with 11 bases between. The CDR3 bases are TGTGCCTGGAGTGTAATCCTACCCCCCATATATTTT. Its translation is CAWSVILPPIYF.

The chain employs TRBV5-1 and TRBJ2-7, with TRBD1 as a possible D gene (6 bases). This CDR3 has 16 residues. The germline gives CDR1 SGHRS, CDR2 YFSETQ. The V and J ends lost 4 bases and 1 base respectively, with 18 bases between them. CDR3 loop: CASSRRGGSGSYEQYF. The CDR3 coding sequence is TGCGCCAGCAGCCGCCGTGGGGGCAGTGGGTCCTACGAGCAGTACTTC.

The chain links TRBV6-1 to TRBJ1-6; no clear D. This CDR3 spans 13 amino acids. Deletions cut 7 bases from V and 5 bases from J, with 9 bases between. CDR1 is MNHNS and CDR2 is SASEGT in the germline V gene. The CDR3: CASKAENNSPLHF. DNA for the CDR3: TGTGCCAGCAAAGCGGAGAATAATTCACCCCTCCACTTT.

CDR3: CASSGNNSPLHF. The CDR3 DNA is TGTGCCAGCAGCGGCAATAATTCACCCCTCCACTTT. V usage is TRBV7-9 and J usage is TRBJ1-6, with D hard to call. Deletions cut 5 bases from V and 5 bases from J, with 4 bases between. Germline CDR1 is SEHNR and CDR2 is FQNEAQ (reference sequence). The CDR3 consists of 12 residues.

This chain uses TRBV7-2 with TRBJ2-2; 9 bases fit TRBD2. The CDR3 is 15 residues long. The J segment lost 7 bases and the V segment lost 1 base, leaving 4 bases of the junction unmatched. CDR1 and CDR2 from the germline V gene are SGHTA and FQGNSA. Here the CDR3 reads CASSLERGAGGELFF. The CDR3 bases are TGTGCCAGCAGCTTAGAGCGGGGGGCCGGCGGGGAGCTGTTTTTT. The full variable domain, completed using reference TRBV7-2 and TRBJ2-2, is GAGVSQSPSNKVTEKGKDVELRCDPISGHTALYWYRQSLGQGLEFLIYFQGNSAPDKSGLPSDRFSAERTGGSVSTLTIQRTQQEDSAVYLCASSLERGAGGELFFGEGSRLTVL.

Remarks on this clone: Other DNA variants within this sample encode the same CDR3. The rearrangement joins TRBV6-5 to TRBJ2-3; D may be TRBD2 (5 bases). The CDR3 spans 12 residues. The V end lost 2 bases, the J end lost 9 bases, and 9 bases lay between the germline ends. Germline V CDR1 and CDR2: MNHEY, SVGAGI. In DNA form, the CDR3 reads TGTGCCAGCAGTTACCGGGGTGACACGCAGTATTTT. This gives the protein CASSYRGDTQYF.

The chain combines TRBV9 with TRBJ1-4; unclear D gene. CDR3 size: 14 residues. Trimming removed 4 bases from V and 3 bases from J, with 10 bases in between. Germline-derived CDR1 and CDR2 are SGDLS and YYNGEE. The CDR3 DNA reads as TGTGCCAGCAGCCCCGGGTGGTCTAATGAAAAACTGTTTTTT. This sequence encodes CASSPGWSNEKLFF.

This chain uses TRBV28 with TRBJ2-7, with a weak D call TRBD1 (6 bases). In germline, CDR1 is MDHEN, CDR2 SYDVKM. The CDR3 runs 17 residues. V dropped 2 bases and J dropped 4 bases, with 21 bases sitting between them. CDR3 DNA sequence: TGTGCCAGCAGTTTAAATGTGGGACACCGCTGGTCTTACGAGCAGTACTTC. It encodes CASSLNVGHRWSYEQYF.

The rearrangement joins TRBV7-9 to TRBJ2-1, with 10 nucleotides matching TRBD1. Germline assignment: CDR1 SEHNR and CDR2 FQNEAQ (reference sequence). Trimming removed 5 bases from V and 1 base from J; junction bases left unmatched: 2. The CDR3 has 15 residues. In nucleotides, the CDR3 is TGTGCCAGCAGCCCGGGACAGGGGTCCTACAATGAGCAGTTCTTC. This translates into CASSPGQGSYNEQFF.

The J gene is TRBJ1-5, the V gene TRBV30, with D tentatively TRBD1 (6 bases). Looked up from germline, CDR1 is GTSNPN and CDR2 is SVGIG (reference sequence). Deletions cut 5 bases from V and 7 bases from J, with 24 bases between. This CDR3 spans 16 amino acids. The CDR3 bases are TGTGCCTGGTCGAGTTGGAGGGGGGGCAGGGAACAGCCCCAGCATTTT. Residues: CAWSSWRGGREQPQHF.

The rearrangement links TRBV2 to TRBJ2-2; TRBD1 agrees at 7 bases. V was pared by 6 bases and J by 1 base, with 5 bases of the junction left unmatched. The CDR3 loop spans 15 amino acids. Germline V gene sequence: CDR1 SNHLY, CDR2 FYNNEI. The CDR3 sequence: CASRSQGLNTGELFF. The DNA of the CDR3 is TGTGCCAGCAGATCACAGGGGTTGAACACCGGGGAGCTGTTTTTT.